The sequence of this T cell receptor beta chain was determined in a study of OX40 agonist ivuxolimab in advanced cancers. General observations from the study: At 0.1 to 3.0 mg/kg and by week 6, clonal expansion occurred in CD4+ and CD8+ blood T cells. Certain nonresponders additionally had low normalized T-cell clonal expansion.

Produced via immunoSEQ multiplex PCR; TCRdb's table is partial and in-frame only. The sample includes over 50,000 clones, roughly 88% seen only once; the top ten take about 5%. In this sample, this clone turned up once. Antigen unknown. With 3 bases removed from V and 4 bases from J, the gap between germline ends came to 10 bases. Germline CDR1 is KGHSH and CDR2 is LQKENI. The CDR3 is 13 residues long. The material sequenced was CD4+ or CD8+ T cells sorted from blood, taken in a trial of the OX40 agonist ivuxolimab. The gene calls are TRBV18 and TRBJ2-7; D tentatively fits TRBD1 or TRBD2 (5 bases each). The clonotype comes from an adult with an advanced solid tumor such as melanoma, head and neck, liver or kidney cancer. CDR3 loop: CASSPGAGYEQYF. The CDR3 DNA reads as TGTGCCAGCTCACCCGGGGCAGGGTACGAGCAGTACTTC.